The 16 T cell receptor beta chains in this list originate from one sample, sequenced in a study of T cell responses to AZD1222 COVID-19 vaccine. Profiled with immunoSEQ multiplex PCR; TCRdb holds only in-frame clones, not every one. Counted here are approximately 45,000 clones, around 90% occurring once; the ten biggest clones make up around 1.1%. The specimen comprised peripheral blood, sampled 28 days after the second AZD1222 dose. The receptors stem from an adult who received the AZD1222 COVID-19 vaccine.

The chain combines TRBV4-1 with TRBJ1-5, with a possible D match to TRBD1 (5 bases). From germline, CDR1 is MGHRA and CDR2 YSYEKL. The ends were cut back, 4 bases at V and 3 bases at J, with 13 bases in the middle. This CDR3 contains 15 residues. The CDR3 DNA is TGCGCCAGCAGCCCGATAGGGACCAACAATCAGCCCCAGCATTTT. Protein sequence: CASSPIGTNNQPQHF.

The rearrangement uses TRBV6-2 or TRBV6-3 and TRBJ2-6; D gene unclear. This CDR3 spans 13 amino acids. In germline, CDR1 is MNHEY, CDR2 SVGEGT. V lost 5 bases, J lost 12 bases, and 14 bases lay in between. CDR3 DNA sequence: TGTGCCAGCAGTGGGCAGCCAAGGAGCGTCCTGACTTTC. Its protein product is CASSGQPRSVLTF.

V is TRBV7-6 and J is TRBJ1-1; 12 nucleotides match TRBD1. The CDR3 loop spans 17 amino acids. CDR1 is SGHVS, CDR2 FNYEAQ, per germline. J lost 0 bases, V lost 1 base, and 3 bases had no gene match. The CDR3 coding sequence is TGTGCCAGCAGCTTAGTGGGGACAGGGGGCCTGAACACTGAAGCTTTCTTT. Translating gives CASSLVGTGGLNTEAFF. The full variable domain, completed using reference TRBV7-6 and TRBJ1-1, is GAGVSQSPRYKVTKRGQDVALRCDPISGHVSLYWYRQALGQGPEFLTYFNYEAQQDKSGLPNDRFSAERPEGSISTLTIQRTEQRDSAMYRCASSLVGTGGLNTEAFFGQGTRLTVV.

The genes are TRBV29-1 and TRBJ2-5; D is possibly TRBD1 (5 bases). V was trimmed by 7 bases and J by 4 bases, leaving 25 bases between them. Germline lookup yields CDR1 SQVTM and CDR2 ANQGSEA. This CDR3 has 16 amino acids. The DNA of the CDR3 is TGCAGCGCTGACTCTTTAGTTCAGGCAGGGCGAGAGACCCAGTACTTC. Protein: CSADSLVQAGRETQYF.

The rearrangement joins TRBV5-6 to TRBJ1-3, with D hard to call. V lost 4 bases and J 4 bases, leaving 18 bases between the germline ends. The germline V gene encodes CDR1 SGHDT and CDR2 YYEEEE. The CDR3 is made up of 16 amino acids. CDR3 DNA sequence: TGTGCCAGCAGCGTCGGCGGGGAATCTTGGGGAAACACCATATATTTT. It translates to CASSVGGESWGNTIYF. Filled out from reference TRBV5-6 and TRBJ1-3, the complete variable domain reads DAGVTQSPTHLIKTRGQQVTLRCSPKSGHDTVSWYQQALGQGPQFIFQYYEEEERQRGNFPDRFSGHQFPNYSSELNVNALLLGDSALYLCASSVGGESWGNTIYFGEGSWLTVV.

The gene calls are TRBV7-8 and TRBJ1-6; the D gene is possibly TRBD1 (6 bases). The CDR3 runs 16 residues. Germline values: CDR1 SGHVS, CDR2 FQNEAQ. Deletions cut 3 bases from V and 6 bases from J, with 15 bases between. The CDR3 here is CASSLGGPSGNSPLHF. CDR3 DNA sequence: TGTGCCAGCAGCTTGGGGGGGCCGTCGGGTAATTCACCCCTCCACTTT.

The chain has TRBV6-5 and TRBJ1-1; D gene uncertain. Between the trimmed V and J ends, which lost 7 bases and 6 bases, there was a span of 15 bases. Looked up from germline, CDR1 is MNHEY and CDR2 is SVGAGI. The CDR3 spans 13 residues. The DNA for the CDR3 is TGTGCCAGCACCCCCCTGGGAAGGGCTGAAGCTTTCTTT. Its protein product is CASTPLGRAEAFF.

In this sample, this clone turned up a few times. This chain links TRBV5-1 with TRBJ1-1, with unresolved D. From germline, CDR1 is SGHRS and CDR2 YFSETQ. The CDR3 is 14 residues long. Deletions cut 2 bases from V and 1 base from J, with 9 bases between. The DNA for the CDR3 is TGCGCCAGCAGCTTCCCAAACTCGAACACTGAAGCTTTCTTT. Encoded protein: CASSFPNSNTEAFF.

This chain links TRBV18 with TRBJ1-6, with D possibly being TRBD1 (6 bases). CDR3 length: 16 amino acids. Trimming cost V 3 bases and J 8 bases, with 17 bases left between them. Germline CDR1 and CDR2: KGHSH and LQKENI. In nucleotides, the CDR3 is TGTGCCAGCTCACCGCTCCGGGGGCAGGGGTATTCACCCCTCCACTTT. The encoded protein is CASSPLRGQGYSPLHF.

The rearrangement links TRBV19 to TRBJ1-1, with TRBD1 as a possible D gene (5 bases). CDR3 length: 16 amino acids. Trimming left V 5 bases short and J 1 base short, with 17 bases between. Germline assignment: CDR1 LNHDA and CDR2 SQIVND (reference sequence). Written as DNA, the CDR3 is TGTGCCAGTAGTTCACCGTATGGGGCAAGGAACACTGAAGCTTTCTTT. The encoded protein is CASSSPYGARNTEAFF. Based on the CDR3 plus reference TRBV19 and TRBJ1-1, the full variable domain is DGGITQSPKYLFRKEGQNVTLSCEQNLNHDAMYWYRQDPGQGLRLIYYSQIVNDFQKGDIAEGYSVSREKKESFPLTVTSAQKNPTAFYLCASSSPYGARNTEAFFGQGTRLTVV.

This chain uses TRBV6-5 with TRBJ1-6; no definite D call. This CDR3 is 12 amino acids long. V dropped 0 bases and J dropped 10 bases, with 4 bases sitting between them. CDR1 is MNHEY and CDR2 is SVGAGI in the germline V gene. CDR3 region: CASSYSRSPLHF. DNA for the CDR3: TGTGCCAGCAGTTACTCTAGGTCACCCCTCCACTTT.

CDR3 sequence: CASSSPLAGLTGELFF. The CDR3 bases are TGTGCCAGCAGCTCGCCACTAGCGGGACTCACCGGGGAGCTGTTTTTT. J is TRBJ2-2 and V is TRBV7-9, with 10 bases lining up with TRBD2. CDR3 size: 16 residues. The germline V gene has CDR1 SEHNR and CDR2 FQNEAQ (reference sequence). After removal of 4 bases from V and 4 bases from J, the junction contained 6 bases not matched to a gene.

This sequence joins TRBV7-6 and TRBJ2-7, with D perhaps matching TRBD2 (6 bases). The CDR3 runs 16 residues. The germline CDR1 and CDR2 sequences are SGHVS and FNYEAQ. Trimming pared 5 bases from V and 6 bases from J, leaving 23 bases between. CDR3 in amino acids: CASSLRTGEYGGEQYF. The CDR3 DNA sequence: TGTGCCAGCAGCCTTCGGACGGGGGAGTATGGTGGCGAGCAGTACTTC.

The rearrangement joins TRBV10-3 to TRBJ1-2, with 8 bases aligning to TRBD1. CDR1 and CDR2 (germline): ENHRY, SYGVKD. The CDR3 contains 15 residues. Trimming took 6 bases from V and 1 from J; bases not matched to a gene: 7. The CDR3 protein is CAIREQGELNYGYTF. CDR3 nucleotide sequence: TGTGCCATCAGAGAACAGGGGGAGCTTAACTATGGCTACACCTTC.

The rearrangement links TRBV6-2 or TRBV6-3 to TRBJ2-7, with a weak D call TRBD1 (6 bases). V lost 6 bases to trimming and J lost 4 bases, with 13 bases between them. The V gene's germline CDR1 is MNHEY and CDR2 SVGEGT. The CDR3 spans 13 residues. CDR3 amino acids: CASSSDRSYEQYF. CDR3 DNA: TGTGCCAGCAGCTCTGACAGGTCATACGAGCAGTACTTC.

The chain joins TRBV10-3 to TRBJ2-5, with TRBD2 as a possible D gene (6 bases). Germline V gene data show CDR1 as ENHRY and CDR2 as SYGVKD. The germline V and J ends were trimmed by 7 bases and 1 base, with 10 bases remaining between them. This CDR3 has 13 residues. This CDR3 reads CAITRGIQETQYF. CDR3 coding DNA: TGTGCCATCACCCGGGGGATCCAAGAGACCCAGTACTTC.